A single sample gave rise to the 16 T cell receptor beta chains below, sequenced in a study of blood T cell repertoires in COVID-19. This table comes from immunoSEQ multiplex PCR, and its TCRdb copy is limited to in-frame clones, with some not included. The sample lists about half a million clones, about 91% occurring once. Sequenced input: peripheral blood. The receptor source for this set is a man younger than 30 with COVID-19, enrolled during active disease.

A note on this clone: The same CDR3 also results from other DNA sequences found in this sample. V and J are TRBV29-1 and TRBJ2-7, with 8 bases lining up with TRBD1. Germline CDR1 SQVTM, CDR2 ANQGSEA. The CDR3 is 14 residues long. V was pared by 0 bases and J by 3 bases, with 4 bases of the junction left unmatched. The CDR3 sequence: CSVEEGTGGYEQYF. CDR3 sequence (DNA): TGCAGCGTTGAAGAAGGGACAGGCGGCTACGAGCAGTACTTC.

Comments on this clone: The sample has other DNA sequences that encode this CDR3 too. The chain couples TRBV29-1 to TRBJ1-1; D possibly corresponds to TRBD1 (5 bases). The CDR3 extends over 13 amino acids. Germline-derived CDR1 and CDR2 are SQVTM and ANQGSEA. The V gene lost 1 base and the J gene lost 0 bases, with 6 bases spanning the gap. Here the CDR3 DNA reads TGCAGCGTTGAAGGCAGGGTGAACACTGAAGCTTTCTTT. Residues: CSVEGRVNTEAFF.

The J gene is TRBJ2-7, the V gene TRBV2; a possible D gene is TRBD2 (5 bases). CDR3 length equals 12 residues. The germline CDR1 and CDR2 sequences are SNHLY and FYNNEI. Between the trimmed V and J ends, which lost 6 bases and 4 bases, there was a span of 10 bases. The DNA for the CDR3 is TGTGCCAGCAGGAGGGATACTTACGAGCAGTACTTC. Its translation: CASRRDTYEQYF.

The rearrangement links TRBV5-8 to TRBJ2-2; the D is unclear. This CDR3 region has 14 residues. CDR1 is SGHTS and CDR2 is YDEGEE in the germline V gene. V lost 0 bases, J lost 2 bases, and 5 bases lay in between. CDR3 region: CASSLVKNTGELFF. The CDR3 nucleotides read TGTGCCAGCAGCTTGGTCAAAAACACCGGGGAGCTGTTTTTT.

This clone is a singleton in its sample. The chain combines TRBV19 with TRBJ1-5, with D possibly being TRBD1 (5 bases). The CDR3 covers 16 residues. The germline V gene has CDR1 LNHDA and CDR2 SQIVND (reference sequence). V was clipped by 6 bases and J by 0 bases, with 15 bases between them. The CDR3 is CASSPPTVHSNQPQHF. The CDR3 DNA reads TGTGCCAGTAGCCCCCCGACAGTCCATAGCAATCAGCCCCAGCATTTT.

The chain is built from TRBV11-2 and TRBJ1-2, with D possibly TRBD1 on 5 matching bases. V was clipped by 5 bases and J by 4 bases, with 11 bases between them. The CDR3 is made up of 13 amino acids. The V gene's germline CDR1 is SGHAT and CDR2 FQNNGV. The CDR3 DNA reads as TGTGCCAGCAGCCCCGACAGCCTCTATGGCTACACCTTC. Protein: CASSPDSLYGYTF.

V usage is TRBV30 and J usage is TRBJ2-5; 9 bases are a match to TRBD2. Germline V lookup: CDR1 GTSNPN, CDR2 SVGIG (reference sequence). The V segment lost 1 base and the J segment 5 bases; nucleotides outside the gene matches: 2. The length of the CDR3 is 13 residues. CDR3 sequence reads: CAWSGGRVETQYF. CDR3 nucleotides: TGTGCCTGGAGTGGCGGGAGGGTGGAGACCCAGTACTTC.

This chain links TRBV12-3 or TRBV12-4 with TRBJ2-7; the match to TRBD2 covers 9 bases. V lost 8 bases to trimming and J lost 3 bases; unmatched junction nucleotides: 5. The CDR3 sequence is 13 residues long. The CDR3 region has the DNA TGTGCCAGCCTGGTAGCGGGAGACTACGAGCAGTACTTC. This codes for CASLVAGDYEQYF.

The rearrangement links TRBV7-9 to TRBJ2-7; TRBD2 is a possible D gene (5 bases). Trimming cost V 2 bases and J 2 bases, with 10 bases left between them. CDR3 length: 14 residues. Germline CDR1 and CDR2: SEHNR and FQNEAQ (reference sequence). For the CDR3, the DNA is TGTGCCAGCAGCTTACCTCTCGGGACCTACGAGCAGTACTTC. Amino acid sequence: CASSLPLGTYEQYF.

DNA of the CDR3: TGCGCCAGCAGCCAAGTTACGAGGAACACTGAAGCTTTCTTT. As protein: CASSQVTRNTEAFF. The rearrangement joins TRBV4-1 to TRBJ1-1, with no clear D. The germline V gene has CDR1 MGHRA and CDR2 YSYEKL. The CDR3 runs to 14 residues. The V gene lost 1 base and the J gene lost 1 base, with 7 bases spanning the gap.

J is TRBJ1-1 and V is TRBV19; possibly TRBD1 for D (6 bases). Germline CDR1 and CDR2: LNHDA and SQIVND (reference sequence). This CDR3 contains 15 residues. V shed 4 bases and J shed 0 bases, with 12 bases lying between them. The chain's CDR3 is CASSRDNILNTEAFF. CDR3 bases: TGTGCCAGTAGTAGGGACAACATCTTGAACACTGAAGCTTTCTTT.

The count of this clone is one. The gene calls are TRBV9 and TRBJ2-1, with 7 bases identical to TRBD1. Losses at the gene ends were 2 bases for V and 4 bases for J; bases not matched to a gene: 9. The CDR3 consists of 16 residues. Germline assignment: CDR1 SGDLS and CDR2 YYNGEE. CDR3 bases: TGTGCCAGCAGCGTTAGCCTTGGACAGGATTACAATGAGCAGTTCTTC. Its protein is CASSVSLGQDYNEQFF.

This chain joins TRBV10-2 and TRBJ2-7, with 10 bases that match TRBD1. The V segment lost 4 bases and the J segment 3 bases; nucleotides outside the gene matches: 6. From germline, CDR1 is WSHSY and CDR2 SAAADI. CDR3 length equals 15 residues. CDR3 sequence: CASSGDRGLLYEQYF. The CDR3 nucleotides are TGCGCCAGCAGTGGCGACAGGGGGCTCCTCTACGAGCAGTACTTC.

This clone occurred a few times. This chain connects TRBV2 to TRBJ1-1; 10 nucleotides align to TRBD1. The V and J ends lost 6 bases and 0 bases, in that order; junction bases with no gene match: 1. The CDR3 extends over 14 amino acids. Per germline, CDR1 SNHLY and CDR2 FYNNEI. This chain's CDR3 is CASRTGGLNTEAFF. Here the CDR3 DNA reads TGTGCCAGCAGGACAGGGGGCTTGAACACTGAAGCTTTCTTT. Filled out from reference TRBV2 and TRBJ1-1, the complete variable domain reads EPEVTQTPSHQVTQMGQEVILRCVPISNHLYFYWYRQILGQKVEFLVSFYNNEISEKSEIFDDQFSVERPDGSNFTLKIRSTKLEDSAMYFCASRTGGLNTEAFFGQGTRLTVV.

This chain connects TRBV6-5 to TRBJ1-4; D is unclear. Germline loops: CDR1 MNHEY, CDR2 SVGAGI. The CDR3 is made up of 14 amino acids. V was cut by 0 bases and J by 8 bases, with 10 bases left in between. This CDR3 reads CASSYSLGSEKLFF. For the CDR3, the DNA is TGTGCCAGCAGTTACTCTTTGGGGAGCGAAAAACTGTTTTTT.

The CDR3 loop reads CASSVSGSLDEQYF. The CDR3 bases are TGTGCCAGCAGCGTTAGCGGGAGTCTCGACGAGCAGTACTTC. J is TRBJ2-7 and V is TRBV9, with TRBD2 identical over 9 bases. This CDR3 is built from 14 residues. Trimming at V came to 2 bases and at J to 5 bases, leaving 5 bases not matched to a gene. CDR1 SGDLS and CDR2 YYNGEE come from the germline V gene.